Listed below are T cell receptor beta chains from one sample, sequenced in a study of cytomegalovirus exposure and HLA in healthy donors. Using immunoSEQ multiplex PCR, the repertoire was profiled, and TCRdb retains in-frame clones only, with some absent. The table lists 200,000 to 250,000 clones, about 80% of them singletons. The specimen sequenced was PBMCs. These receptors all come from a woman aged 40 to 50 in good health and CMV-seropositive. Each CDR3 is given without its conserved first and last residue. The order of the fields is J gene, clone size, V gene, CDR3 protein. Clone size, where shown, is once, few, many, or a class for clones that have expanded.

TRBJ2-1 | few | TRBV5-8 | ASSLGTGTYNEQF
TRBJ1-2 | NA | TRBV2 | ASSGSRGGDT
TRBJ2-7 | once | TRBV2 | ASSSDTYEQY
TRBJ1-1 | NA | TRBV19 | ASSDLLVGGSAF
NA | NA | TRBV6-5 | ASRFTGGQYEQY
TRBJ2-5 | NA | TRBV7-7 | ASTRDREETQY
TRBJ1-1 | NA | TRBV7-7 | ASSPRTGRLLYFTEAF
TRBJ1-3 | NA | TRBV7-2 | ASSLFSTGTGNTIY
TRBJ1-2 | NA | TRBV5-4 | ASSSGQGDYGYT
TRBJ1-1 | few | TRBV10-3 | AISDHRGRTEAF
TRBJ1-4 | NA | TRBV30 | AWRTGMATNEKLF
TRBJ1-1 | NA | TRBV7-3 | ASSKLASQGGNTEAF
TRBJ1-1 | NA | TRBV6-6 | ASSYGSGLKTGEAF
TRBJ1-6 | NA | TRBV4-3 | ASSQDLIASISSYNSPLH
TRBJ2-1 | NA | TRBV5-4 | ASSRGLAGGNNEQF
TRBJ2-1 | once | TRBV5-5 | ASSLVAGGLVGNEQF
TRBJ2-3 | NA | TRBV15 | ATSRDLREWSADTQY
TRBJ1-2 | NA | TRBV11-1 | ASSYTGTEGYT
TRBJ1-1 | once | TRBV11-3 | ASSLEGGGWTEAF
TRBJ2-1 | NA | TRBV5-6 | ASSFQRDSYNEQF
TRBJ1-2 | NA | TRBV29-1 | SLWAGGYT
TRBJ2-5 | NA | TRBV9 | ASGLGASGWLETQY
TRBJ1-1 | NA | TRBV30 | AWNRGGANTEAF
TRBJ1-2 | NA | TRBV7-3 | ASSLSPGLDGYT
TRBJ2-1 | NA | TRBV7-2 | ASRAAFGSGEQF
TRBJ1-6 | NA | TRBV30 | AWSRGAGNSPLH
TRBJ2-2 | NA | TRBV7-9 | ASSFSTGELF
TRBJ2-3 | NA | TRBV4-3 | ASSHQGDLRTDTQY
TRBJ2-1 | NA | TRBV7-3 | ASSLGTRVSSYNEQF
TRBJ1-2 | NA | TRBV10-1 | ASRTLYRGYGYT
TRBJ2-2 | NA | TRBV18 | ASSPLTGVSGELF
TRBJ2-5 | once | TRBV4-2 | ASSQEGQLPGETQY
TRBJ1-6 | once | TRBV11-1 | ASRNTGGSNSPLH